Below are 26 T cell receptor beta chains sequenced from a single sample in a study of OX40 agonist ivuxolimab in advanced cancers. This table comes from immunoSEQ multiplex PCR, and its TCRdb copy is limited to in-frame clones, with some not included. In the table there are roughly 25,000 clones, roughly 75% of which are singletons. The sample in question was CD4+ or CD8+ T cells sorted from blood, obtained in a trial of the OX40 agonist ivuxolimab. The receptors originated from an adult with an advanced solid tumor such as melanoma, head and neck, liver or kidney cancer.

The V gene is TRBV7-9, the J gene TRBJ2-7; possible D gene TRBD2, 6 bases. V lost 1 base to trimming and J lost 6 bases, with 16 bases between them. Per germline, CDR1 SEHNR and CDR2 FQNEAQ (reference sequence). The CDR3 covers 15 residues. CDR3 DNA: TGTGCCAGCAGCTTAGAGCGACGGTTCGGGGGCGAGCAGTACTTC. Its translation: CASSLERRFGGEQYF. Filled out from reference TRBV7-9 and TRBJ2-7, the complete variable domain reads DTGVSQNPRHKITKRGQNVTFRCDPISEHNRLYWYRQTLGQGPEFLTYFQNEAQLEKSRLLSDRFSAERPKGSFSTLEIQRTEQGDSAMYLCASSLERRFGGEQYFGPGTRLTVT.

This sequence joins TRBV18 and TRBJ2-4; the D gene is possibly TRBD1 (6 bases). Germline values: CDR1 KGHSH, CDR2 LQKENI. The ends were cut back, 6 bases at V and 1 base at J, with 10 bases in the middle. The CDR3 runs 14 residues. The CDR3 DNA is TGTGCCAGCTCTTCAGGGGCGGCCAAAAACATTCAGTACTTC. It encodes CASSSGAAKNIQYF.

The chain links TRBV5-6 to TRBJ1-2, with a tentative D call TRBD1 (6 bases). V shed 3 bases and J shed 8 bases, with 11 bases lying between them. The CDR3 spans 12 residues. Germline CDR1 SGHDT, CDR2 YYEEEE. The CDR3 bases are TGTGCCAGCAGCTCCAGGGGTCTGGGCTACACCTTC. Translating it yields CASSSRGLGYTF.

CDR3: CASRLPGQDNEQFF. The CDR3 nucleotides read TGTGCCAGCAGATTACCGGGACAAGACAATGAGCAGTTCTTC. The J gene is TRBJ2-1, the V gene TRBV28; a weak D match, TRBD1 (6 bases). The germline gives CDR1 MDHEN, CDR2 SYDVKM. The length of the CDR3 is 14 residues. V gave up 6 bases and J gave up 5 bases, with 14 bases separating them. The full variable domain, completed using reference TRBV28 and TRBJ2-1, is DVKVTQSSRYLVKRTGEKVFLECVQDMDHENMFWYRQDPGLGLRLIYFSYDVKMKEKGDIPEGYSVSREKKERFSLILESASTNQTSMYLCASRLPGQDNEQFFGPGTRLTVL.

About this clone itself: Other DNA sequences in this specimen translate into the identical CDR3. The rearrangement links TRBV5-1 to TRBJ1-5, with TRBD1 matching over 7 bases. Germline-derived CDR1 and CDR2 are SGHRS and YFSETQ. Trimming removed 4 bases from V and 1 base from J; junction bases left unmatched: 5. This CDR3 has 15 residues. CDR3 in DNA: TGCGCCAGCAGCCCGACAGGGATGAGCAATCAGCCCCAGCATTTT. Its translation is CASSPTGMSNQPQHF.

CDR3 in DNA: TGTGCCAGCAGTTTAGGTCCAGGGCTTGGCTACACCTTC. Protein product: CASSLGPGLGYTF. The gene calls are TRBV28 and TRBJ1-2; a weak D match, TRBD1 (5 bases). Germline V gene lookup returns CDR1 MDHEN and CDR2 SYDVKM. This CDR3 contains 13 residues. Trimming took off 2 bases at V and 7 bases at J, with 11 bases between the two ends.

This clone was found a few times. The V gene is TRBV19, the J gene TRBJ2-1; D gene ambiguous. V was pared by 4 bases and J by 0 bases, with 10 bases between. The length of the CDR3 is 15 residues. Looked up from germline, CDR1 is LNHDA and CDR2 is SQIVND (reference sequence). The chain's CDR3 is CASSNGRNSYNEQFF. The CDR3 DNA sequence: TGTGCCAGTAGTAACGGACGGAACTCCTACAATGAGCAGTTCTTC.

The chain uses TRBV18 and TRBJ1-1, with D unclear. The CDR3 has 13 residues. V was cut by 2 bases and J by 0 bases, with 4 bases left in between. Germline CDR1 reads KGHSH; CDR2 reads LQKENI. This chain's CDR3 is CASSPGMNTEAFF. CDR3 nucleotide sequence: TGTGCCAGCTCACCAGGGATGAACACTGAAGCTTTCTTT. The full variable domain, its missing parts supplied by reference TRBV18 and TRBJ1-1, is NAGVMQNPRHLVRRRGQEARLRCSPMKGHSHVYWYRQLPEEGLKFMVYLQKENIIDESGMPKERFSAEFPKEGPSILRIQQVVRGDSAAYFCASSPGMNTEAFFGQGTRLTVV.

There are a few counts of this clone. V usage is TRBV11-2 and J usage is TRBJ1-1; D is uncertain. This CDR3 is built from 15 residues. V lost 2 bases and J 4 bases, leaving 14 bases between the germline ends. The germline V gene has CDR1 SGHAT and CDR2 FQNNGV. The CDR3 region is CASSLPRVVGTEAFF. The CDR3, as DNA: TGTGCCAGCAGCTTACCGAGGGTGGTGGGCACTGAAGCTTTCTTT.

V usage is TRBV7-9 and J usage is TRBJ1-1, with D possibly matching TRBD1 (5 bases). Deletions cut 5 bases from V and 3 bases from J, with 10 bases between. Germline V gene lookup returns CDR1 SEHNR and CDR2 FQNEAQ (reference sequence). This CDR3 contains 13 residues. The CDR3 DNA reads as TGTGCCAGCAGCGGCCAGGGAGACACTGAAGCTTTCTTT. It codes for CASSGQGDTEAFF.

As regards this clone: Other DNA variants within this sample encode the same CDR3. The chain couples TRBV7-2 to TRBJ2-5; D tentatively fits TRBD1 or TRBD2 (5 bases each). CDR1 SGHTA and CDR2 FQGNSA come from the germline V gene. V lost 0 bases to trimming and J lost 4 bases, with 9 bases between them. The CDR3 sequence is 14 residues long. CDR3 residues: CASSLAGRGETQYF. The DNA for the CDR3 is TGTGCCAGCAGCTTAGCGGGACGAGGAGAGACCCAGTACTTC.

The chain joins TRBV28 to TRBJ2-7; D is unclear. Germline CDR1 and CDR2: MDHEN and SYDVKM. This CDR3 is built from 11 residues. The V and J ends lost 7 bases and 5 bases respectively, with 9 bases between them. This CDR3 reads CASIGYHEQYF. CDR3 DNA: TGTGCCAGCATCGGGTATCACGAGCAGTACTTC.

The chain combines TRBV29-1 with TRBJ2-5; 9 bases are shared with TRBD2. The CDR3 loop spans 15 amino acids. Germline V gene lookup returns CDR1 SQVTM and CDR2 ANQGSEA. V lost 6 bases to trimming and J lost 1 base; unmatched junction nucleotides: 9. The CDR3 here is CSVTFSGRSQETQYF. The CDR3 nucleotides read TGCAGCGTCACATTTAGCGGGAGATCCCAAGAGACCCAGTACTTC.

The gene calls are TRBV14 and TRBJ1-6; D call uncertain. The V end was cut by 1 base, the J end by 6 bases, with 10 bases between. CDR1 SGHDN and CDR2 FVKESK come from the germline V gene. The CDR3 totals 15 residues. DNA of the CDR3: TGTGCCAGCAGCCAAGGGGGAGAGCGTAATTCACCCCTCCACTTT. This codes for CASSQGGERNSPLHF.

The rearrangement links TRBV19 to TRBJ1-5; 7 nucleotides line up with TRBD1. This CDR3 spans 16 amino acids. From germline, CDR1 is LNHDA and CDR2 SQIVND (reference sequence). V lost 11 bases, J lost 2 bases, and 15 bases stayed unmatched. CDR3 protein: CASVREGAVGNQPQHF. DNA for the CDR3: TGTGCCTCGGTGAGGGAGGGGGCGGTGGGCAATCAGCCCCAGCATTTT. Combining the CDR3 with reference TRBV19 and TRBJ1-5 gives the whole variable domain DGGITQSPKYLFRKEGQNVTLSCEQNLNHDAMYWYRQDPGQGLRLIYYSQIVNDFQKGDIAEGYSVSREKKESFPLTVTSAQKNPTAFYLCASVREGAVGNQPQHFGDGTRLSIL.

This CDR3 is CASSPQGLAGAHEQFF. The CDR3 DNA follows: TGTGCCAGCAGCCCCCAAGGACTAGCGGGGGCCCATGAGCAGTTCTTC. This rearrangement joins TRBV28 to TRBJ2-1, with 13 bases lining up with TRBD2. Germline V gene data show CDR1 as MDHEN and CDR2 as SYDVKM. V was clipped by 6 bases and J by 8 bases; unmatched bases: 10. The CDR3 is made up of 16 amino acids.

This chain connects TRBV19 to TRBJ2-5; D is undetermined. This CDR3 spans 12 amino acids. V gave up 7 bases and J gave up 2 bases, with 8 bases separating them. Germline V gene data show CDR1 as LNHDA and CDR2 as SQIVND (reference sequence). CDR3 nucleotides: TGTGCCAGTAACAACTTTCAAGAGACCCAGTACTTC. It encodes CASNNFQETQYF.

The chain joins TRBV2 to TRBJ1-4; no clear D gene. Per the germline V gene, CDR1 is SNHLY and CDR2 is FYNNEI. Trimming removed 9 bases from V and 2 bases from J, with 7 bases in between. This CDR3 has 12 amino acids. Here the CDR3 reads CARRGTNEKLFF. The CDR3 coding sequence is TGTGCCAGGCGAGGGACTAATGAAAAACTGTTTTTT.

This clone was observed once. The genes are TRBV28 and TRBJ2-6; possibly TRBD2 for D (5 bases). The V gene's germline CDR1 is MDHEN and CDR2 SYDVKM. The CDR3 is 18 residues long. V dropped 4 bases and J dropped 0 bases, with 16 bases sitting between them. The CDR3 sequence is CASSSREGRSSGANVLTF. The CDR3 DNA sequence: TGTGCCAGCAGTTCCCGAGAGGGTCGGAGCTCTGGGGCCAACGTCCTGACTTTC.

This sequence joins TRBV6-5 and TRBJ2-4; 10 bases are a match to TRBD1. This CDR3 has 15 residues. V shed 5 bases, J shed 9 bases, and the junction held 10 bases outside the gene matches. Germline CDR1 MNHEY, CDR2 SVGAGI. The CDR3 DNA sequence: TGTGCCAGCAGTGCACGGGACAGGGGTTGGGGCATTCAGTACTTC. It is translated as CASSARDRGWGIQYF.

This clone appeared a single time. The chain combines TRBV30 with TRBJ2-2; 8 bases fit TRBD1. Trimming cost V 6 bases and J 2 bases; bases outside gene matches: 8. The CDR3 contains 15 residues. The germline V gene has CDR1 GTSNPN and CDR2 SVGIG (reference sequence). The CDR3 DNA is TGTGCCTGCCCACAGGGGGTACTAAACACCGGGGAGCTGTTTTTT. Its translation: CACPQGVLNTGELFF.

The CDR3 spells CASGLAGSNTQYF. The CDR3 DNA reads TGTGCTAGTGGTTTGGCGGGGTCTAATACGCAGTATTTT. V gene TRBV12-5 combines with J gene TRBJ2-3; D is perhaps TRBD2 (5 bases). This CDR3 spans 13 amino acids. Germline loops: CDR1 LGHNT, CDR2 FRNRAP. Trimming removed 1 base from V and 7 bases from J, with 9 bases in between.

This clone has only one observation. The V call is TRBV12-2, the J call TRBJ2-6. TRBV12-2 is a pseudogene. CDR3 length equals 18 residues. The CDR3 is CASRASQTTQSRANVLTF. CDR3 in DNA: TGTGCAAGTCGCGCGTCCCAGACCACACAAAGTCGGGCCAACGTCCTGACTTTC.

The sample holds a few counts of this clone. The CDR3 reads CASSPLDSSPLHF. Written as DNA, the CDR3 is TGTGCCAGCTCACCACTCGACAGTTCACCCCTCCACTTT. The rearrangement links TRBV18 to TRBJ1-6; weak D call: TRBD1 (5 bases). Deletions cut 1 base from V and 9 bases from J, with 7 bases between. The CDR3 extends over 13 amino acids. Germline CDR1 and CDR2: KGHSH and LQKENI.

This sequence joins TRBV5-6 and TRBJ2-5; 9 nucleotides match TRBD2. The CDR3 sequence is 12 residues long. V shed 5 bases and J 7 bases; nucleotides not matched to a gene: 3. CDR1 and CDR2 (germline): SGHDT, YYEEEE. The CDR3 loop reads CASRGAGGTQYF. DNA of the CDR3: TGTGCCAGCAGGGGAGCGGGGGGGACCCAGTACTTC. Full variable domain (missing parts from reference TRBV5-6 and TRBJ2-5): DAGVTQSPTHLIKTRGQQVTLRCSPKSGHDTVSWYQQALGQGPQFIFQYYEEEERQRGNFPDRFSGHQFPNYSSELNVNALLLGDSALYLCASRGAGGTQYFGPGTRLLVL.

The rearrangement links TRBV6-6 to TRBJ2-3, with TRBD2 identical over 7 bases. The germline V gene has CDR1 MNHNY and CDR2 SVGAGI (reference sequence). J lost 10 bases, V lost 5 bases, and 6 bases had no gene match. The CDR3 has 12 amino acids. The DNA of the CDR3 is TGTGCCAGCAGTCCACGGGGGGAGGCGCAGTATTTT. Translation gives CASSPRGEAQYF.